This T cell receptor beta chain was sequenced in a study of response to subunit inactivated influenza vaccine. Only a few counts were recorded for this clonotype. Antigen specificity is unknown. Study-level findings and limits: Each seasonal flu vaccination may recruit only limited new T cells, authors suggested.

CDR3 length equals 15 residues. Germline-derived CDR1 and CDR2 are MNHNS and SASEGT. With 6 bases removed from V and 10 bases from J, the gap between germline ends came to 19 bases. MiXCR was run by TCRdb on the RT-PCR reads, yielding one entry per CDR3 protein. This table has approximately 290,000 distinct CDR3 sequences, around 20% appearing once. This sequence originates from a man between 50 and 75 years old who received an inactivated influenza vaccine. The chain combines TRBV6-1 with TRBJ1-6; TRBD1 might be the D (6 bases). Material: PBMCs from blood, obtained approximately 20 months after vaccination. In nucleotides, the CDR3 is TGTGCCAGCAGATTTTCACAGGGAGGCGGATCACCCCTCCACTTT. Translated, it gives CASRFSQGGGSPLHF.